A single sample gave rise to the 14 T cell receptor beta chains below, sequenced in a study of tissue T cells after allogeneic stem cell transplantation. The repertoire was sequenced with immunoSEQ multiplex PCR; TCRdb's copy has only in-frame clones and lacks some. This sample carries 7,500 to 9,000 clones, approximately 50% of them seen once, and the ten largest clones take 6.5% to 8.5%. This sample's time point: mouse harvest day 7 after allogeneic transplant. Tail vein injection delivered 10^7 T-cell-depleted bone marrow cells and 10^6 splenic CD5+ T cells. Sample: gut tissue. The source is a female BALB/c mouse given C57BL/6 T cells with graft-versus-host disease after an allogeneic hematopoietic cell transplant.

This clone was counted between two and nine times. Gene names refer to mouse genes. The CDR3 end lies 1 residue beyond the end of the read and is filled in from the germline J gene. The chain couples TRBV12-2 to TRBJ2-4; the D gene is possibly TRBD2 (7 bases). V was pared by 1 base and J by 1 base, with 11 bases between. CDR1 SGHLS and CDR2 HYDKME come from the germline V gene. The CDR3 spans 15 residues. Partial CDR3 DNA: TGTGCCAGCTCTCTGAGGGGGGCGGGTCAAAACACCTTGTAC. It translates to CASSLRGAGQNTLY. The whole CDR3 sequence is CASSLRGAGQNTLYF. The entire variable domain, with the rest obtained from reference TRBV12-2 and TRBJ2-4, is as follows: NSGVVQSPRYIIKGKGERSILKCIPISGHLSVAWYQQTQGQELKFFIQHYDKMERDKGNLPSRFSVQQFDDYHSEMNMSALELEDSAVYFCASSLRGAGQNTLYFGAGTRLSVL.

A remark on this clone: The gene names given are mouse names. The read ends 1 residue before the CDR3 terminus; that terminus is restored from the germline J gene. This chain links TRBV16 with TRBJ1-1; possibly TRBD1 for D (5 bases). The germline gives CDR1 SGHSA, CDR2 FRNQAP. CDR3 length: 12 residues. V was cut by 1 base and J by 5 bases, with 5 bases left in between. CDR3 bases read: TGTGCAAGCAGCTTAGGACAGACAGAAGTCTTC. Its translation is CASSLGQTEVF. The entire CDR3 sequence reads CASSLGQTEVFF.

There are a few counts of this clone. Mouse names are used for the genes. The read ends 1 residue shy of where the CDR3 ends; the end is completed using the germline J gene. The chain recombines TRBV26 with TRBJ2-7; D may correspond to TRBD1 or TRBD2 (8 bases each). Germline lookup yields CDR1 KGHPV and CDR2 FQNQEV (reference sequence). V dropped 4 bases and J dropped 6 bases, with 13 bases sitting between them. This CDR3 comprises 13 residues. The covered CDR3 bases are TGTGCCAGCAGTCACAGGGGGACTGGTGAACAGTAC. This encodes CASSHRGTGEQY. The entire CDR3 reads CASSHRGTGEQYF.

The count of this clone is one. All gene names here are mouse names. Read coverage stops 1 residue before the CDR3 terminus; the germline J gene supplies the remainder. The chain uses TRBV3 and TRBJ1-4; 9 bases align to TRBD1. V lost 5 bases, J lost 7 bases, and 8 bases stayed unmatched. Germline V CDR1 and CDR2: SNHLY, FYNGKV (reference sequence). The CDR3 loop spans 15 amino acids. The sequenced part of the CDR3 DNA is TGTGCCAGCAGCCCTCGGACAGGGGAGGGCGAAAGATTATTT. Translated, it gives CASSPRTGEGERLF. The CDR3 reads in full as CASSPRTGEGERLFF.

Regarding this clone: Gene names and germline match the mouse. The sequenced part of the CDR3 DNA is TGTGCCAGCGCCGCCCGGGGAGGTCAAAACACCTTGTAC. This codes for CASAARGGQNTLY. The full-length CDR3 reads as CASAARGGQNTLYF. The chain employs TRBV26 and TRBJ2-4, with D uncertain. With the read ending 1 residue before the CDR3 end, the germline J gene is used to fill in that end. Per germline, CDR1 KGHPV and CDR2 FQNQEV (reference sequence). CDR3 size: 14 residues. V was clipped by 8 bases and J by 1 base, with 13 bases between them.

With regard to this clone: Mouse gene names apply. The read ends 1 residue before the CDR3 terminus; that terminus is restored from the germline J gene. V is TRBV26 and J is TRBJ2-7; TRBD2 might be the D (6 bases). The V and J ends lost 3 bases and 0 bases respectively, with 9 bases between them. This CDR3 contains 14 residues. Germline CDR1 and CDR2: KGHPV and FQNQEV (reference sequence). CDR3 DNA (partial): TGTGCCAGCAGTCTTCTGGGGAGCTCCTATGAACAGTAC. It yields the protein CASSLLGSSYEQY. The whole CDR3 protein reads CASSLLGSSYEQYF.

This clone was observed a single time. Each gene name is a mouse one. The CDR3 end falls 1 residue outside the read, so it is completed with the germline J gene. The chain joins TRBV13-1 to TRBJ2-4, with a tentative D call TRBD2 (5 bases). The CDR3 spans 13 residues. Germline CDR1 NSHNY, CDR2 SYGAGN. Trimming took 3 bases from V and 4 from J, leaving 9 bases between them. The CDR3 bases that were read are TGTGCCAGCAGTGTTACTGGAGAAAACACCTTGTAC. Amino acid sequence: CASSVTGENTLY. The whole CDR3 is CASSVTGENTLYF.

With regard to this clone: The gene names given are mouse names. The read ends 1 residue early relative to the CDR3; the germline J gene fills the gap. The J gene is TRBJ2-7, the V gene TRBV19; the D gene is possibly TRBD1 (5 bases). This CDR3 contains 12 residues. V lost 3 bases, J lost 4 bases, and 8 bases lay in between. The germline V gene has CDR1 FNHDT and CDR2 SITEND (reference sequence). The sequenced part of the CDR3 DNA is TGTGCCAGCAGTAGGACATCTTATGAACAGTAC. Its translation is CASSRTSYEQY. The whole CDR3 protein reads CASSRTSYEQYF.

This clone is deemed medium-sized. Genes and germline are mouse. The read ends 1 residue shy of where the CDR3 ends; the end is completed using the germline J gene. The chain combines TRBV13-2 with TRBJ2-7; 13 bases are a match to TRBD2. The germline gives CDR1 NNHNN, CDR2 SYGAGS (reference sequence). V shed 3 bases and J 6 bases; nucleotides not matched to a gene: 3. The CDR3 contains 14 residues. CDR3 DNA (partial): TGTGCCAGCGGTGTCGGGACTGGGGGGGTTGAACAGTAC. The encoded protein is CASGVGTGGVEQY. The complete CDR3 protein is CASGVGTGGVEQYF.

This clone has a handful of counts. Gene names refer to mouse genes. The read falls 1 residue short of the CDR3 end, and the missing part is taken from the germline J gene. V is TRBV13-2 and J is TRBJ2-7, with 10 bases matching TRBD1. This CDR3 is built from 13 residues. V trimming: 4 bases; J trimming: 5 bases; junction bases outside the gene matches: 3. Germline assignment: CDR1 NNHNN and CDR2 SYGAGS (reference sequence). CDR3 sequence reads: CASGFGTGDEQYF. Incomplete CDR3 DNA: TGTGCCAGCGGTTTCGGGACAGGGGATGAACAGTAC.

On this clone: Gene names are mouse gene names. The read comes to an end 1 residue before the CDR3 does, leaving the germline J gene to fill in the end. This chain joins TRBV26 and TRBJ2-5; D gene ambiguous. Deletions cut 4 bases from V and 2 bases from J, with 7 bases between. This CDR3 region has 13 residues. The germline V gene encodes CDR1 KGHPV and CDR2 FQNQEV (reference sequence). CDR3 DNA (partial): TGTGCCAGCAGTCGGCCAGGCCAAGACACCCAGTAC. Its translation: CASSRPGQDTQY. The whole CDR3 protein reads CASSRPGQDTQYF.

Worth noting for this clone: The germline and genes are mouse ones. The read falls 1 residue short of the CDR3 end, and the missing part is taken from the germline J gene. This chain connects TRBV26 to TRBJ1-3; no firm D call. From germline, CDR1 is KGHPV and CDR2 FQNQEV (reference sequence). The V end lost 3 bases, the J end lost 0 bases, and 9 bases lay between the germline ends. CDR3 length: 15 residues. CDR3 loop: CASSLDNNSGNTLYF. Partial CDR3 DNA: TGTGCCAGCAGTCTCGACAATAATTCTGGAAATACGCTCTAT. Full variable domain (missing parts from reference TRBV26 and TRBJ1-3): NSKVIQTPRYLVKGQGQKAKMRCIPEKGHPVVFWYQQNKNNEFKFLINFQNQEVLQQIDMTEKRFSAECPSNSPCSLEIQSSEAGDSALYLCASSLDNNSGNTLYFGEGSRLIVV.

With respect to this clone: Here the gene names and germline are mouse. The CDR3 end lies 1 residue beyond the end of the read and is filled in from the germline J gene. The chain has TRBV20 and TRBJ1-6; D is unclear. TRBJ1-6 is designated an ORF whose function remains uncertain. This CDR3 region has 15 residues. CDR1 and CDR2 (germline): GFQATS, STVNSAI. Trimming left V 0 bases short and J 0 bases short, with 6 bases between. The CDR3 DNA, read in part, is TGTGGTGCTAGGGAAGGGTATTCCTATAATTCGCCCCTCTAC. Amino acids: CGAREGYSYNSPLY. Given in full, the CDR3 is CGAREGYSYNSPLYF.

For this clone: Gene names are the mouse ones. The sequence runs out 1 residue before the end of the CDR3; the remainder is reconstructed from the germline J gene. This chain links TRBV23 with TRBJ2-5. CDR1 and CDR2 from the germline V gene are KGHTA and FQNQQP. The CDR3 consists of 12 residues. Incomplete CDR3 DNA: TGCTCCAGCAGTCAATCGAGAGACACCCAGTAC. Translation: CSSSQSRDTQY. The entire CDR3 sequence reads CSSSQSRDTQYF. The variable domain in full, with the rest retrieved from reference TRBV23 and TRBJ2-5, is DAAVTQKPRYLIKMKGQEAEMKCIPEKGHTAVFWYQQKQSKELKFLIYFQNQQPLDQIDMVKERFSAVCPSSSLCSLGIRTCEAEDSALYLCSSSQSRDTQYFGPGTRLLVL.